A single sample is the source of the 29 T cell receptor beta chains below, sequenced in a study of blood T cell repertoires in COVID-19. The repertoire was sequenced with immunoSEQ multiplex PCR; TCRdb's copy has only in-frame clones and lacks some. The table has 130,000 to 150,000 clones, more than 60% seen once. The sample taken for sequencing was peripheral blood. These receptors were obtained from an older woman with acute or convalescent COVID-19.

J is TRBJ2-3 and V is TRBV10-1; 11 bases line up with TRBD2. Germline trimming cut 6 bases from V and 6 bases from J; bases unmatched to any gene: 5. The length of the CDR3 is 14 residues. CDR1 is WNHNN and CDR2 is SYGVQD in the germline V gene (reference sequence). The CDR3 DNA is TGCGCCAGCAGCCTTAGCGGGAGGGGTGATACGCAGTATTTT. It specifies CASSLSGRGDTQYF.

The genes are TRBV27 and TRBJ2-7; D is perhaps TRBD2 (6 bases). In germline, CDR1 is MNHEY, CDR2 SMNVEV (reference sequence). The ends were cut back, 3 bases at V and 3 bases at J, with 15 bases in the middle. This CDR3 contains 15 residues. CDR3 loop: CASSFTGTGFYEQYF. The CDR3 DNA follows: TGTGCCAGCAGTTTCACCGGGACTGGTTTCTACGAGCAGTACTTC.

The chain employs TRBV30 and TRBJ1-5, with 7 bases lining up with TRBD1. The CDR3 length is 14 residues. Germline V gene data show CDR1 as GTSNPN and CDR2 as SVGIG (reference sequence). The V segment lost 2 bases and the J segment 9 bases; nucleotides outside the gene matches: 10. This chain's CDR3 is CAWSTGAADRPQHF. The CDR3 DNA is TGTGCCTGGAGTACAGGGGCCGCCGACAGGCCCCAGCATTTT.

The chain carries TRBV7-9 and TRBJ1-2, with TRBD1 as a possible D gene (6 bases). Germline V gene sequence: CDR1 SEHNR, CDR2 FQNEAQ (reference sequence). Trimming removed 0 bases from V and 1 base from J, with 15 bases in between. The CDR3 runs to 17 residues. As DNA, the CDR3 is TGTGCCAGCAGCTTAGCGGGGGGGCGACAGGTTAACTATGGCTACACCTTC. Translation gives CASSLAGGRQVNYGYTF.

The chain links TRBV28 to TRBJ1-3; D unclear. CDR3 length: 14 amino acids. Germline CDR1 reads MDHEN; CDR2 reads SYDVKM. V was clipped by 7 bases and J by 0 bases, with 10 bases between them. The CDR3 here is CASTLLRSGNTIYF. CDR3 nucleotide sequence: TGTGCCAGCACCCTACTCCGCTCTGGAAACACCATATATTTT.

J is TRBJ1-2 and V is TRBV2; D perhaps matches TRBD1 (6 bases). The CDR3 consists of 15 residues. V gave up 5 bases and J gave up 4 bases, with 17 bases separating them. The germline V gene encodes CDR1 SNHLY and CDR2 FYNNEI. CDR3 coding DNA: TGTGCCAGCAGTCGGCTACTAGGGGGATCCTATGGCTACACCTTC. Translation: CASSRLLGGSYGYTF.

This chain links TRBV19 with TRBJ2-3, with a tentative D call TRBD2 (5 bases). Trimming removed 7 bases from V and 3 bases from J, with 11 bases in between. The CDR3 covers 13 residues. The germline gives CDR1 LNHDA, CDR2 SQIVND (reference sequence). The CDR3, as DNA: TGTGCCAGTAAGTCTAGCCTAACAGATACGCAGTATTTT. It translates to CASKSSLTDTQYF.

This clone was detected only once. The chain couples TRBV14 to TRBJ2-7; D is ambiguous. This CDR3 contains 11 residues. The germline gives CDR1 SGHDN, CDR2 FVKESK. V was trimmed by 3 bases and J by 4 bases, leaving 4 bases between them. For the CDR3, the DNA is TGTGCCAGCAGCCACCAGTACGAGCAGTACTTC. This sequence encodes CASSHQYEQYF.

This rearrangement joins TRBV29-1 to TRBJ2-3, with 7 bases identical to TRBD2. J was trimmed by 0 bases and V by 7 bases; bases with no gene match: 7. The CDR3 runs to 14 residues. CDR1 and CDR2 (germline): SQVTM, ANQGSEA. CDR3 loop: CSAALATSTDTQYF. In DNA form, the CDR3 reads TGCAGCGCCGCACTAGCGACCAGCACAGATACGCAGTATTTT.

The V gene is TRBV28, the J gene TRBJ2-3; D gene ambiguous. V shed 10 bases and J shed 0 bases, with 5 bases lying between them. This CDR3 has 11 amino acids. CDR1 is MDHEN, CDR2 SYDVKM, per germline. The CDR3: CATSSTDTQYF. The CDR3 DNA is TGTGCCACGAGCAGCACAGATACGCAGTATTTT.

The J gene is TRBJ2-3, the V gene TRBV7-2, with TRBD1 as a possible D gene (5 bases). Trimming cost V 1 base and J 4 bases, with 12 bases left between them. The CDR3 runs 15 residues. Germline V gives CDR1 SGHTA, CDR2 FQGNSA. Here the CDR3 reads CASSLVDSSPDTQYF. CDR3 DNA: TGTGCCAGCAGCTTAGTCGACAGTTCCCCAGATACGCAGTATTTT.

This clone appeared a single time. J is TRBJ2-4 and V is TRBV7-9; D gene unclear. Trimming stripped 6 bases from V and 3 bases from J, with 15 bases between. Germline CDR1 is SEHNR and CDR2 is FQNEAQ (reference sequence). The CDR3 extends over 15 amino acids. CDR3 sequence reads: CASSLRQRDKNIQYF. In DNA form, the CDR3 reads TGTGCCAGCAGTTTGAGGCAGAGAGACAAAAACATTCAGTACTTC. The full variable domain, in which reference TRBV7-9 and TRBJ2-4 provide the parts outside the CDR3, is DTGVSQNPRHKITKRGQNVTFRCDPISEHNRLYWYRQTLGQGPEFLTYFQNEAQLEKSRLLSDRFSAERPKGSFSTLEIQRTEQGDSAMYLCASSLRQRDKNIQYFGAGTRLSVL.

The CDR3 here is CASSLGNREGEQFF. The CDR3, as DNA: TGTGCCAGCAGTTTAGGGAACCGGGAGGGTGAGCAGTTCTTC. V gene TRBV27 combines with J gene TRBJ2-1; 8 nucleotides line up with TRBD2. This CDR3 region has 14 residues. Germline V gene data show CDR1 as MNHEY and CDR2 as SMNVEV (reference sequence). V was clipped by 2 bases and J by 9 bases; unmatched bases: 6.

This chain joins TRBV2 and TRBJ2-7; TRBD2 agrees at 7 bases. The CDR3 covers 15 residues. CDR1 and CDR2 from the germline V gene are SNHLY and FYNNEI. Losses at the gene ends were 3 bases for V and 4 bases for J; bases not matched to a gene: 9. The CDR3 DNA reads TGTGCCAGCAGTGAGGGGCGGGGGAGATCTTACGAGCAGTACTTC. This encodes CASSEGRGRSYEQYF.

This sequence joins TRBV6-2 or TRBV6-3 and TRBJ2-1; possible D gene TRBD1, 5 bases. Germline V lookup: CDR1 MNHEY, CDR2 SVGEGT. This CDR3 is 14 amino acids long. Trimming left V 5 bases short and J 4 bases short, with 12 bases between. CDR3 bases: TGTGCCAGCAGTGCCAGGACAACTTACAATGAGCAGTTCTTC. It encodes CASSARTTYNEQFF.

V is TRBV3-1 (or the pseudogene TRBV3-2) and J is TRBJ2-1; TRBD2 aligns across 14 bases. The V and J ends lost 3 bases and 6 bases, in that order; junction bases with no gene match: 4. The CDR3 runs 16 residues. Germline V gene lookup returns CDR1 LGHDT and CDR2 YNNKEL (reference sequence). For the CDR3, the DNA is TGTGCCAGCAGCCACCCGGGACTAGCGGGAGCCAATGAGCAGTTCTTC. It specifies CASSHPGLAGANEQFF.

The chain combines TRBV6-5 with TRBJ1-1; 8 bases match TRBD1. The CDR3 runs to 16 residues. Per germline, CDR1 MNHEY and CDR2 SVGAGI. V lost 0 bases to trimming and J lost 12 bases; unmatched junction nucleotides: 15. The CDR3 protein is CASSYSGSGGRRPTFF. The CDR3 DNA reads as TGTGCCAGCAGTTACTCGGGTTCAGGGGGCCGAAGACCTACTTTCTTT.

The V call is TRBV4-1, the J call TRBJ1-2, with D possibly TRBD1 on 5 matching bases. Germline loops: CDR1 MGHRA, CDR2 YSYEKL. The CDR3 loop spans 13 amino acids. The V and J ends lost 1 base and 3 bases respectively, with 6 bases between them. The CDR3 sequence: CASSQARDYGYTF. The CDR3 coding sequence is TGCGCCAGCAGCCAAGCCAGGGACTATGGCTACACCTTC.

J is TRBJ2-7 and V is TRBV14; 15 nucleotides align to TRBD2. The CDR3 length is 19 residues. The V gene end was trimmed by 4 bases and the J gene end by 0 bases; junction bases not matched to a gene: 10. Germline assignment: CDR1 SGHDN and CDR2 FVKESK. The CDR3 DNA sequence: TGTGCCAGCAGCCTCCTCCCGGGACTAGCGGGAGGAATCTCCTACGAGCAGTACTTC. Its protein is CASSLLPGLAGGISYEQYF.

The J gene is TRBJ2-7, the V gene TRBV12-3 or TRBV12-4, with D unresolved. V lost 3 bases and J lost 6, with 9 bases in between. The CDR3 length is 12 residues. The CDR3 nucleotides read TGTGCCAGCAGTTTGGCCCCGGGCGAGCAGTACTTC. Translated: CASSLAPGEQYF.

This rearrangement joins TRBV28 to TRBJ2-2; TRBD1 matches 7 bases. Trimming took 6 bases from V and 3 from J; bases not matched to a gene: 10. Germline CDR1 is MDHEN and CDR2 is SYDVKM. This CDR3 contains 16 residues. CDR3 in amino acids: CASRRSDRADTGELFF. DNA of the CDR3: TGTGCCAGCAGGAGGTCCGACAGGGCAGACACCGGGGAGCTGTTTTTT.

The chain couples TRBV29-1 to TRBJ1-2; no definite D call. The CDR3 sequence is 14 residues long. Germline CDR1 SQVTM, CDR2 ANQGSEA. V dropped 6 bases and J dropped 5 bases, with 19 bases sitting between them. The CDR3 sequence: CSVPRRDGRYGYTF. In DNA form, the CDR3 reads TGCAGCGTCCCTAGACGCGACGGAAGATATGGCTACACCTTC. The whole variable domain, filled in from reference TRBV29-1 and TRBJ1-2, reads SAVISQKPSRDICQRGTSLTIQCQVDSQVTMMFWYRQQPGQSLTLIATANQGSEATYESGFVIDKFPISRPNLTFSTLTVSNMSPEDSSIYLCSVPRRDGRYGYTFGSGTRLTVV.

This clone has more than one count but fewer than ten. The chain employs TRBV9 and TRBJ2-1; 10 bases align to TRBD2. Germline V gene sequence: CDR1 SGDLS, CDR2 YYNGEE. Germline trimming cut 0 bases from V and 8 bases from J; bases unmatched to any gene: 14. The CDR3 totals 18 residues. The CDR3 is CASSVGPLAGVAGDEQFF. Here the CDR3 DNA reads TGTGCCAGCAGCGTAGGCCCTCTAGCGGGAGTAGCAGGCGATGAGCAGTTCTTC.

The rearrangement joins TRBV2 to TRBJ2-7; possible D gene TRBD1, 5 bases. Germline V CDR1 and CDR2: SNHLY, FYNNEI. Trimming took off 6 bases at V and 0 bases at J, with 9 bases between the two ends. This CDR3 is 13 amino acids long. This chain's CDR3 is CASRVTASYEQYF. The CDR3 nucleotides are TGTGCCAGCAGAGTGACAGCCTCCTACGAGCAGTACTTC.

This chain connects TRBV7-9 to TRBJ2-2; 9 bases line up with TRBD2. V shed 7 bases and J 2 bases; nucleotides not matched to a gene: 8. The germline gives CDR1 SEHNR, CDR2 FQNEAQ (reference sequence). The CDR3 is made up of 16 amino acids. CDR3 sequence reads: CASTHSGSYNTGELFF. CDR3 DNA: TGTGCCAGCACCCATAGCGGGAGCTATAACACCGGGGAGCTGTTTTTT.

CDR3 loop: CASSSRTGRETQYF. As DNA, the CDR3 is TGTGCCAGCAGCAGCCGGACAGGCCGAGAGACCCAGTACTTC. The gene calls are TRBV7-9 and TRBJ2-5, with 7 bases that match TRBD1. V lost 5 bases to trimming and J lost 4 bases; unmatched junction nucleotides: 7. Germline CDR1 reads SEHNR; CDR2 reads FQNEAQ (reference sequence). The CDR3 extends over 14 amino acids.

CDR3 sequence: CASSIRLMGGNQPQHF. The CDR3 nucleotides are TGTGCCAGTAGTATACGATTGATGGGCGGCAATCAGCCCCAGCATTTT. V usage is TRBV19 and J usage is TRBJ1-5; D uncertain. The germline CDR1 and CDR2 sequences are LNHDA and SQIVND (reference sequence). The CDR3 is made up of 16 amino acids. Trimming took off 2 bases at V and 2 bases at J, with 13 bases between the two ends.

The sample holds one count of this clone. V usage is TRBV2 and J usage is TRBJ2-7, with unresolved D. The CDR3 consists of 12 residues. Germline CDR1 SNHLY, CDR2 FYNNEI. V was trimmed by 6 bases and J by 2 bases, leaving 8 bases between them. CDR3 in DNA: TGTGCCAGCAGGGGCAGAGCCTACGAGCAGTACTTC. The encoded protein is CASRGRAYEQYF.

The V and J genes are TRBV6-6 and TRBJ2-1; D is uncertain. CDR3 length: 11 amino acids. Germline assignment: CDR1 MNHNY and CDR2 SVGAGI (reference sequence). V was pared by 5 bases and J by 10 bases, with 9 bases between. CDR3 in amino acids: CASSRFGEQFF. The DNA of the CDR3 is TGTGCCAGCAGTCGATTCGGGGAGCAGTTCTTC.